This T cell receptor (beta chain) derives from a study of blood T cell repertoires in COVID-19. V gave up 6 bases and J gave up 0 bases; unmatched junction bases: 4. The CDR3 spans 14 residues. CDR1 and CDR2 (germline): MNHEY, SVGAGI. TCRdb's copy holds only in-frame clones and misses some; the assay was immunoSEQ multiplex PCR. Of about 300,000 clones in the sample, around 87% are singletons; the top ten hold 1% to 1.5%. Sequencing input: peripheral blood. The sequence derives from a man in his 70s with acute or convalescent COVID-19. The V gene is TRBV6-5, the J gene TRBJ2-5; 7 bases map to TRBD2. The CDR3 spells CASSPGTNQETQYF. The CDR3, as DNA: TGTGCCAGCAGCCCCGGGACTAACCAAGAGACCCAGTACTTC.